One sample yielded the 4 T cell receptor beta chains listed below, sequenced in a study of Graves' ophthalmopathy and Graves' hyperthyroidism. Amplified TCR beta CDR3 regions were obtained using RNA transcripts as template. RT-PCR with HTBI primers came first, then second-round multiplex PCR. Using its own MiXCR run on the multiplex PCR reads, TCRdb lists one record per CDR3 protein. The repertoire consists of more than 300,000 distinct CDR3 sequences, with approximately 15% occurring once and the leading ten covering approximately 7%. The sample consisted of peripheral blood. These receptors were taken from a woman aged 18-30 years with stable Graves' hyperthyroidism.

This clonotype was observed many times. The genes are TRBV10-3 and TRBJ2-2; D is perhaps TRBD2 (6 bases). Germline V gene lookup returns CDR1 ENHRY and CDR2 SYGVKD. The CDR3 has 15 residues. Trimming removed 5 bases at V and 7 bases at J, with 17 bases between. The CDR3 spells CAISPHLLGGGELFF. CDR3 nucleotides: TGTGCCATCAGTCCGCACCTCCTCGGGGGCGGGGAGCTGTTTTTT.

This clonotype was counted at least ten times. The chain recombines TRBV19 with TRBJ1-3, with D uncertain. The CDR3 is made up of 14 amino acids. V was clipped by 3 bases and J by 0 bases, with 6 bases between them. The germline CDR1 and CDR2 sequences are LNHDA and SQIVND (reference sequence). The DNA for the CDR3 is TGTGCCAGTAGTATTGCGAGCTCTGGAAACACCATATATTTT. It is translated as CASSIASSGNTIYF. Full variable domain (outside the CDR3, taken from reference TRBV19 and TRBJ1-3): DGGITQSPKYLFRKEGQNVTLSCEQNLNHDAMYWYRQDPGQGLRLIYYSQIVNDFQKGDIAEGYSVSREKKESFPLTVTSAQKNPTAFYLCASSIASSGNTIYFGEGSWLTVV.

This clonotype appeared a few times. The V gene is TRBV19, the J gene TRBJ1-5; possible D gene TRBD1, 5 bases. Germline assignment: CDR1 LNHDA and CDR2 SQIVND (reference sequence). V lost 4 bases to trimming and J lost 7 bases, with 17 bases between them. This CDR3 contains 15 residues. In nucleotides, the CDR3 is TGTGCCAGTAGTACACCCCCGACAGAGGTCCAGCCCCAGCATTTT. Translating gives CASSTPPTEVQPQHF.

This clonotype was observed a few times. One end of the junction varies from germline; a read error may be responsible. This sequence joins TRBV7-2 and TRBJ2-7, with 11 bases that match TRBD1. CDR3 size: 14 residues. In germline, CDR1 is SGHTA, CDR2 FQGNSA. CDR3 protein: CACSLGTGGYEQYF. CDR3 sequence (DNA): TGTGCCTGCAGCTTGGGGACAGGGGGCTACGAGCAGTACTTC.